A selection of T cell receptor beta chains follows, all from one sample in a study of T cell responses to AZD1222 COVID-19 vaccine. The assay was immunoSEQ multiplex PCR, and TCRdb's table has in-frame clones only and misses some. The sample includes roughly 140,000 clones, 85% to 95% of them seen just once. Source: peripheral blood, taken 28 days after the second AZD1222 dose. The source of these receptors is an adult who received the AZD1222 COVID-19 vaccine. Both conserved end residues are part of each CDR3. D genes are given only for firm matches. Where a row states a size, it is once, few, many or the class of an expanded clone; other rows omit it.

d_gene,j_gene,abundance,v_gene,CDR3aa,CDR3nt
-,TRBJ2-3,-,TRBV11-2,CASSSRAGPTDTQYF,TGTGCCAGCAGCTCCCGGGCGGGACCCACAGATACGCAGTATTTT
TRBD1,TRBJ1-2,-,TRBV19,CASSFFTQGDHYGYTF,TGTGCCAGTAGTTTTTTCACACAGGGGGATCACTATGGCTACACCTTC
TRBD1,TRBJ2-5,-,TRBV19,CASSIQGVQETQYF,TGTGCCAGTAGTATACAGGGGGTCCAAGAGACCCAGTACTTC
-,TRBJ1-1,-,TRBV7-2,CASSLGQGEAFF,TGTGCCAGCAGCTTAGGTCAGGGTGAAGCTTTCTTT
TRBD1,TRBJ1-2,-,TRBV28,CASSLGPTGVGYTF,TGTGCCAGCAGTTTAGGGCCGACAGGGGTCGGCTACACCTTC
-,TRBJ1-1,-,TRBV7-9,CASSLGGEGTEAFF,TGTGCCAGCAGCTTAGGCGGGGAGGGGACTGAAGCTTTCTTT
TRBD1,TRBJ1-6,-,TRBV30,CASSWTGTENSPLHF,TGTGCCTCCTCTTGGACCGGGACAGAGAATTCACCCCTCCACTTT
-,TRBJ1-1,-,TRBV2,CASRRDIIEAFF,TGTGCCAGCAGGCGAGACATCATCGAAGCTTTCTTT
TRBD1,TRBJ1-2,-,TRBV28,CASSSGQGHYGYTF,TGTGCCAGCAGTTCGGGACAGGGACACTATGGCTACACCTTC
-,TRBJ1-2,-,TRBV13,CASSSPGDQYGYTF,TGTGCCAGCAGCAGTCCGGGCGATCAATATGGCTACACCTTC
TRBD1,TRBJ1-6,-,TRBV28,CASSLRQGNSPLHF,TGTGCCAGCAGCCTCCGACAGGGGAATTCACCCCTCCACTTT
-,TRBJ2-3,-,TRBV25-1,CASSSAGQITDTQYF,TGTGCCAGCAGCTCAGCGGGTCAAATCACAGATACGCAGTATTTT
-,TRBJ1-1,once,TRBV6-4,CASTGVRAWAPMNTEAFF,TGTGCCAGCACCGGGGTAAGGGCCTGGGCCCCCATGAACACTGAAGCTTTCTTT
-,TRBJ2-5,-,TRBV28,CASSGLRQSQETQYF,TGTGCCAGCAGCGGCCTACGGCAGTCCCAAGAGACCCAGTACTTC
-,TRBJ1-1,-,TRBV27,CASSPGSLGEAFF,TGTGCCAGCAGTCCCGGGTCGTTGGGTGAAGCTTTCTTT
-,TRBJ2-2,-,TRBV7-2,CASSLNPGTYRSGGELFF,TGTGCCAGCAGCTTGAACCCCGGGACCTATAGGAGTGGCGGGGAGCTGTTTTTT
TRBD1,TRBJ1-4,-,TRBV2,CASSALGTVNEKLFF,TGTGCCAGCAGTGCACTTGGGACAGTCAATGAAAAACTGTTTTTT
-,TRBJ1-2,-,TRBV19,CASSHRHLGYTF,TGTGCCAGTAGTCACCGACACCTAGGGTACACCTTC
-,TRBJ1-2,-,TRBV12-3/TRBV12-4,CASSLRGGYGYTF,TGTGCCAGCAGCTTACGGGGAGGATATGGCTACACCTTC
-,TRBJ1-2,-,TRBV19,CASLKASGGYTF,TGTGCCAGTCTTAAGGCTTCGGGGGGCTACACCTTC
TRBD2,TRBJ2-1,-,TRBV24-1,CATSDLLLAGISYNEQFF,TGTGCCACCAGTGATTTGTTACTAGCGGGGATCTCCTACAATGAGCAGTTCTTC
-,TRBJ1-2,once,TRBV28,CASSFGASYGYTF,TGTGCCAGCAGTTTCGGTGCCAGCTATGGCTACACCTTC
TRBD1,TRBJ2-1,-,TRBV5-6,CASSPGTDNEQFF,TGTGCCAGCAGCCCCGGGACAGACAATGAGCAGTTCTTC
-,TRBJ2-3,-,TRBV10-1,CASSDHGRLNWDTQYF,TGCGCCAGCAGTGACCATGGACGACTTAATTGGGATACGCAGTATTTT
-,TRBJ1-2,-,TRBV3-1/TRBV3-2,CASSQEGQGVSYGYTF,TGTGCCAGCAGCCAAGAGGGCCAGGGTGTATCTTATGGCTACACCTTC
-,TRBJ2-2,-,TRBV29-1,CSVHEGDTGELFF,TGCAGCGTTCATGAAGGGGACACCGGGGAGCTGTTTTTT
-,TRBJ1-2,-,TRBV9,CASSVYVRGNGYTF,TGTGCCAGCAGCGTATACGTGAGGGGAAATGGCTACACCTTC
TRBD1,TRBJ1-2,-,TRBV12-3/TRBV12-4,CASSDRDYGYTF,TGTGCCAGCAGTGACAGGGACTATGGCTACACCTTC
-,TRBJ2-7,-,TRBV18,CASSPPQLLSSYEQYF,TGTGCCAGCTCACCACCTCAACTCCTCAGCTCCTACGAGCAGTACTTC
TRBD2,TRBJ2-3,-,TRBV3-1/TRBV3-2,CASSQRTAGGPDTQYF,TGTGCCAGCAGCCAAAGGACAGCGGGGGGGCCAGATACGCAGTATTTT
TRBD1,TRBJ1-2,few,TRBV10-3,CAIRRDRATYGYTF,TGTGCCATCAGGAGAGACAGGGCGACCTATGGCTACACCTTC
-,TRBJ1-2,once,TRBV5-5,CASSLTTDLGYTF,TGTGCCAGCAGCTTGACGACGGATCTTGGCTACACCTTC
-,TRBJ1-3,-,TRBV9,CASSVAPGTSGNTIYF,TGTGCCAGCAGCGTAGCCCCAGGGACCTCCGGAAACACCATATATTTT
-,TRBJ1-5,-,TRBV7-2,CASSLEGGLGNQPQHF,TGTGCCAGCAGCTTAGAGGGGGGGCTTGGCAATCAGCCCCAGCATTTT
-,TRBJ1-3,-,TRBV11-2,CASSTAYGGNTIYF,TGTGCCAGCAGTACAGCCTATGGAGGAAACACCATATATTTT
-,TRBJ1-4,-,TRBV10-3,CAISDGRANEKLFF,TGTGCCATCAGTGATGGGAGGGCTAATGAAAAACTGTTTTTT
TRBD2,TRBJ2-3,-,TRBV9,CASSVAAGGFTDTQYF,TGTGCCAGCAGCGTAGCGGCGGGGGGGTTCACAGATACGCAGTATTTT
-,TRBJ2-6,-,TRBV7-9,CASSSHSAGANVLTF,TGTGCCAGCAGCTCCCACAGTGCTGGGGCCAACGTCCTGACTTTC
-,TRBJ1-2,-,TRBV15,CATSRDDLTSGYTF,TGTGCCACCAGCAGAGACGACCTAACCTCTGGCTACACCTTC
TRBD1,TRBJ1-1,-,TRBV18,CASSPQGQRSTEAFF,TGTGCCAGCTCACCACAGGGACAGAGGAGCACTGAAGCTTTCTTT
-,TRBJ1-1,-,TRBV5-1,CASSLVGAMNTEAFF,TGCGCCAGCAGCCTGGTCGGGGCGATGAACACTGAAGCTTTCTTT
-,TRBJ1-4,-,TRBV19,CASRSDSLFSNEKLFF,TGTGCCAGCCGATCGGACAGTCTGTTCTCTAATGAAAAACTGTTTTTT